One and the same sample provided the 6 T cell receptor beta chains below, sequenced in a study of blood T cell repertoires in COVID-19. The repertoire was sequenced with immunoSEQ multiplex PCR; TCRdb's copy has only in-frame clones and lacks some. The sample carries 170,000 or so clones, about 88% recorded once. Sequencing used peripheral blood. The receptors originated from a man aged 40-50 years with active or convalescent COVID-19.

This clone was recorded only once. The V call is TRBV7-8, the J call TRBJ2-7, with 8 positions matching TRBD2. Germline CDR1 and CDR2: SGHVS and FQNEAQ. V was pared by 4 bases and J by 2 bases, with 7 bases of the junction left unmatched. The CDR3 consists of 15 residues. The CDR3 sequence: CASSYFSGVTYEQYF. CDR3 nucleotides: TGTGCCAGCAGCTACTTTAGCGGGGTTACCTACGAGCAGTACTTC.

In its sample, this clone was seen once. This chain uses TRBV11-2 with TRBJ2-1; TRBD1 might be the D (6 bases). Germline assignment: CDR1 SGHAT and CDR2 FQNNGV. This CDR3 has 15 amino acids. The V and J ends lost 2 bases and 1 base respectively, with 9 bases between them. Here the CDR3 reads CASSLIRGSYNEQFF. In DNA form, the CDR3 reads TGTGCCAGCAGCTTAATTAGGGGGTCCTACAATGAGCAGTTCTTC. The full variable domain, with the rest looked up from reference TRBV11-2 and TRBJ2-1, is EAGVAQSPRYKIIEKRQSVAFWCNPISGHATLYWYQQILGQGPKLLIQFQNNGVVDDSQLPKDRFSAERLKGVDSTLKIQPAKLEDSAVYLCASSLIRGSYNEQFFGPGTRLTVL.

The V and J genes are TRBV12-3 or TRBV12-4 and TRBJ2-7; TRBD2 matches 7 bases. There are 13 residues in the CDR3. Trimming removed 3 bases from V and 6 bases from J; junction bases left unmatched: 5. The CDR3 reads CASSFGGWGEQYF. DNA for the CDR3: TGTGCCAGCAGTTTCGGGGGGTGGGGCGAGCAGTACTTC.

The chain links TRBV3-1 (or the pseudogene TRBV3-2) to TRBJ1-4; the match to TRBD1 covers 7 bases. Trimming at V came to 4 bases and at J to 0 bases, leaving 5 bases not matched to a gene. CDR3 length equals 16 residues. CDR1 is LGHDT, CDR2 YNNKEL, per germline (reference sequence). The CDR3 protein is CASSPGDSATNEKLFF. CDR3 bases: TGTGCCAGCAGCCCCGGGGACAGCGCAACTAATGAAAAACTGTTTTTT.

This clone appeared a few times. The gene calls are TRBV25-1 and TRBJ1-1; no clear D. Germline loops: CDR1 MGHDK, CDR2 SYGVNS. V was pared by 4 bases and J by 1 base, with 10 bases between. The CDR3 consists of 14 residues. The CDR3 DNA follows: TGTGCCAGCAGTGTGGCCACCTCGAACACTGAAGCTTTCTTT. Its protein is CASSVATSNTEAFF.

The rearrangement links TRBV29-1 to TRBJ2-1; TRBD2 aligns across 12 bases. Germline V lookup: CDR1 SQVTM, CDR2 ANQGSEA. This CDR3 has 14 residues. J was trimmed by 5 bases and V by 3 bases; bases with no gene match: 2. CDR3 region: CSVDGLAGHNEQFF. In nucleotides, the CDR3 is TGCAGCGTTGACGGACTAGCGGGGCACAATGAGCAGTTCTTC.